The clone carrying this TCR beta chain was found a few times. Its antigen is as yet unknown. These data are taken from a study of identical twins. General study findings and limits: Clonotypes of the beta chain that were abundant in cord blood carried fewer insertions (memory repertoires showed none). Model-predicted out-of-frame TCR alpha sharing fell below observed values in monozygotic twins. Interpretation of the results relied on cross-sectional statistical analysis and not on following the same donors.

Using its own MiXCR run on the 5' RACE reads, TCRdb lists one record per CDR3 protein. The repertoire includes about 700,000 distinct CDR3 sequences, roughly 8% of them detected once, and around 0.98% sits in the top ten. The germline V gene encodes CDR1 MNHEY and CDR2 SVGEGT. This CDR3 comprises 17 residues. V trimming: 0 bases; J trimming: 2 bases; junction bases outside the gene matches: 8. These data were also filed under a second study, of yellow fever vaccine responses in identical twins.

The rearrangement links TRBV6-2 or TRBV6-3 to TRBJ2-7; 9 nucleotides align to TRBD2. This clonotype was obtained from a woman aged 18 to 35 in good health. The sample consisted of PBMCs. The chain's CDR3 is CASSYSTGLAKTYEQYF. CDR3 DNA sequence: TGTGCCAGCAGTTACTCCACAGGACTAGCGAAAACCTACGAGCAGTACTTC.